This is a list of T cell receptor beta chains from one sample in a study of blood T cell repertoires in COVID-19. Data came from immunoSEQ multiplex PCR; TCRdb stores just in-frame clones and leaves some out. The sample includes some 250,000 clones, more than 65% of them seen just once. Sequencing was performed on peripheral blood. Receptors were obtained from an elderly woman with acute or convalescent COVID-19. The CDR3 runs from the conserved cysteine through the conserved F or W. Fields, in order: V gene, J gene, D gene, clone size, CDR3 DNA, CDR3 protein. A D gene is named only where the DNA matches it firmly. Expanded clones are given a class, and other clones once, few, many or no size at all.

TRBV24-1	TRBJ2-1	TRBD2	-	TGTGCCACCAGTGATGGGACTAGCGGGGGGTCCTCCTACAATGAGCAGTTCTTC	CATSDGTSGGSSYNEQFF
TRBV4-1	TRBJ2-1	-	-	TGCGCCAGCAGCTACCAAGGCTATAGCGGAAACTACAATGAGCAGTTCTTC	CASSYQGYSGNYNEQFF
TRBV6-2/TRBV6-3	TRBJ1-6	-	-	TGTGCCAGCAGTTACTCGAGGGCCCGCTCCTATAATTCACCCCTCCACTTT	CASSYSRARSYNSPLHF
TRBV19	TRBJ1-5	-	-	TGTGCCAGTACCCCCCAACAGGGTGGGGATCAGCCCCAGCATTTT	CASTPQQGGDQPQHF
TRBV2	TRBJ1-1	-	many	TGTGCCAGCAGGATGGCGGGGGAGAACACTGAAGCTTTCTTT	CASRMAGENTEAFF
TRBV11-3	TRBJ2-3	-	-	TGTGCCAGCAGCTTAACCCGGGGCACAGATACGCAGTATTTT	CASSLTRGTDTQYF
TRBV7-7	TRBJ2-5	TRBD1	-	TGTGCCAGCAGCTTAGAGGGACAGGGATGGGAGACCCAGTACTTC	CASSLEGQGWETQYF
TRBV5-1	TRBJ2-3	TRBD1	-	TGCGCCAGCAGCTTGGGCGACAGGGCCCTCACAGATACGCAGTATTTT	CASSLGDRALTDTQYF
TRBV5-4	TRBJ1-4	TRBD1	-	TGTGCCAGCAGCTCCGGACAGGGTGGAATAAATGAAAAACTGTTTTTT	CASSSGQGGINEKLFF
TRBV4-2	TRBJ2-1	TRBD2	-	TGTGCCAGCAGCCAACTAGCGGGGGGGCCTATAGAGCAGTTCTTC	CASSQLAGGPIEQFF
TRBV27	TRBJ1-2	-	-	TGTGCCAGCAGGGGAACAGGGCACGCTAACTATGGCTACACCTTC	CASRGTGHANYGYTF
TRBV5-1	TRBJ2-7	TRBD1	-	TGCGCCAGCAGCCTCGGGACAGGGGGCAATTACGAGCAGTACTTC	CASSLGTGGNYEQYF
TRBV7-2	TRBJ1-2	-	-	TGTGCCAGCAGCCCCGGGTACTCAGCGGGGTATGGCTACACCTTC	CASSPGYSAGYGYTF
TRBV3-1/TRBV3-2	TRBJ2-2	-	-	TGTGCCAGCAGCCATACAGTCGGGGAGCTGTTTTTT	CASSHTVGELFF
TRBV11-3	TRBJ2-7	-	once	TGTGCCAGCAGCCGGGGGGCAAGCGAGCAGTACTTC	CASSRGASEQYF
TRBV6-4	TRBJ1-5	-	-	TGTGCCAGCAGTGTCAGCGCCAATAGCAATCAGCCCCAGCATTTT	CASSVSANSNQPQHF
TRBV19	TRBJ1-5	TRBD1	-	TGTGCCACCACGACAGGGGTTCAGCCCCAGCATTTT	CATTTGVQPQHF
TRBV19	TRBJ2-1	TRBD2	-	TGTGCCAGTAGTAGGTCTAGCGGGAGGTACAATGAGCAGTTCTTC	CASSRSSGRYNEQFF
TRBV6-1	TRBJ2-5	TRBD1	-	TGTGCCAGCAGTGTAACTCCGGGACAGGGATCCGAGACCCAGTACTTC	CASSVTPGQGSETQYF
TRBV27	TRBJ1-6	TRBD1	once	TGTGCCAGCAGTCTAAAGCCGGGACAGGGTTATTCACCCCTCCACTTT	CASSLKPGQGYSPLHF
TRBV12-3/TRBV12-4	TRBJ1-1	-	-	TGTGCCAGCACCGACTACACTGAAGCTTTCTTT	CASTDYTEAFF
TRBV2	TRBJ2-1	-	-	TGTGCCAGCAGTCCTCCTCGGACAGCCTACAATGAGCAGTTCTTC	CASSPPRTAYNEQFF
TRBV24-1	TRBJ2-5	TRBD1	once	TGTGCCACCAGTGACCCTAGATGGGGACAGGGGGTTGAGACCCAGTACTTC	CATSDPRWGQGVETQYF
TRBV3-1/TRBV3-2	TRBJ1-2	-	-	TGTGCCAGCAGCCAAGTCAGTTCAGGGATCAATGGCTACACCTTC	CASSQVSSGINGYTF
TRBV19	TRBJ2-5	TRBD2	-	TGTGCCAGTAGTATACTAGCGGGAGTGCCAGAGACCCAGTACTTC	CASSILAGVPETQYF
TRBV19	TRBJ2-3	TRBD2	-	TGTGCCAGTAGTATAGATGGAGCGGGGGCTGATACGCAGTATTTT	CASSIDGAGADTQYF
TRBV5-1	TRBJ1-6	-	-	TGCGCCAGCAGCTTGGATGGGGCCGATAATTCACCCCTCCACTTT	CASSLDGADNSPLHF
TRBV18	TRBJ2-1	TRBD2	-	TGTGCCAGCTCACCCCTAGCGGGGGGAAACAATGAGCAGTTCTTC	CASSPLAGGNNEQFF
TRBV29-1	TRBJ2-1	-	-	TGCAGCGTTGGCGCGGGGACTTTTTACAATGAGCAGTTCTTC	CSVGAGTFYNEQFF
TRBV6-5	TRBJ2-7	-	-	TGTGCCAGCAGTTCTGTCCAGTCGGAGCAGTACTTC	CASSSVQSEQYF
TRBV6-5	TRBJ2-1	TRBD2	-	TGTGCCAGCAGTCCCCCGCTAGCGGGGGGTGGTGAGCAGTTCTTC	CASSPPLAGGGEQFF
TRBV30	TRBJ2-5	TRBD2	-	TGTGCCTGGAGTGTGTCTAGCGGGTACCAAGAGACCCAGTACTTC	CAWSVSSGYQETQYF
TRBV3-1/TRBV3-2	TRBJ2-7	TRBD2	-	TGTGCCAGCAGCCTACTAGCGGGAGAGGTGCAGTACTTC	CASSLLAGEVQYF
TRBV30	TRBJ2-2	-	-	TGTGCCTGGAGTGTTGGTAGAGCGAACACCGGGGAGCTGTTTTTT	CAWSVGRANTGELFF
TRBV5-4	TRBJ2-7	TRBD2	-	TGTGCCAGCAGCTTGACTAGCGGGAGTTACGAGCAGTACTTC	CASSLTSGSYEQYF